This T cell receptor (beta chain) originates from a study of blood T cell repertoires in COVID-19 (dated by TCRdb to the early 2020s). Study-wide context: Samples covering the acute and convalescent phases of COVID-19 were provided by collaborators in the United States, Italy and Spain. The prospective study material was composed of cDNA or gDNA derived from T cells, B-cell-depleted T cells, or PBMCs. Deeply sampled blood TCRbeta repertoires from subjects exposed to, actively infected with, or recovered from COVID-19 were included in the dataset. A freely available public database, intended as a resource for researchers studying the immune response to SARS-CoV-2, is where the repertoires were released. The samples were drawn from the first 160 participants of the ongoing ImmuneRACE study and from 1,254 subjects provided by 6 global collaborators. The sample metadata nearly always contained a de-identified subject ID, COVID-19 status, age in years and sex. Where HLA class I and class II types were available, the types were taken from metadata supplied by the sample provider, not from assay-based typing. The paper as a whole reports these results and caveats: The amount of clinical and demographic metadata varied by source and participant and was provided uncurated.

TCRbeta CDR3 regions were amplified from genomic DNA using the immunoSEQ Assay, a bias-controlled multiplex PCR. Per the authors' processing: The number of nucleated cells in each sample was estimated from the amplification of reference gene primers within the assay. To quantify the absolute abundance of each unique TCRbeta CDR3 rearrangement, sequence reads were collapsed and filtered. Productive Simpson clonality was computed per sample as the square root of Simpson's diversity index over productive rearrangements. Held by TCRdb, this immuneACCESS table contains in-frame sequences only and omits some clones. Under half of the omission traces to an unresolved V gene where checked; the cause of the rest is unknown. That table supplies the V and J calls and clone size; D and trimming were determined from the DNA. This sample is represented by some 95,000 clones; 80% of them were singletons. The top ten clones comprise roughly 8.4% of the sample.

Samples from volunteer blood donors who had recovered from COVID-19 were contributed by a second Seattle source. Whole blood was collected in K2EDTA tubes by collaborating institutions according to the institutions' own protocols. Collaborator samples were shipped for TCRbeta analysis as frozen whole blood, isolated PBMCs, or DNA extracted from either sample type. A note on this clone: Its antigen remains unidentified. No base qualities exist here, and no much larger clone lies one base off it.

This TCR was recovered from a man aged 50 to 59 who had recovered from COVID-19. Specimen: peripheral blood.

CDR3 sequence: CASSSPGNEQFF. The DNA sequence is given as TGTGCCAGCAGTTCGCCGGGCAATGAGCAGTTCTTC. The sequence links TRBV6-5 to TRBJ2-1; the D gene remains uncertain. The CDR3 holds 12 amino acids from the cysteine to the phenylalanine. The retained sequence is limited to the CDR3, 36 bases, with the frame set at the first base. Trimming removed 4 bases from V and 6 bases from J, leaving 7 bases between the germline ends. CDR1 and CDR2 are drawn from the germline V gene: MNHEY, SVGAGI.